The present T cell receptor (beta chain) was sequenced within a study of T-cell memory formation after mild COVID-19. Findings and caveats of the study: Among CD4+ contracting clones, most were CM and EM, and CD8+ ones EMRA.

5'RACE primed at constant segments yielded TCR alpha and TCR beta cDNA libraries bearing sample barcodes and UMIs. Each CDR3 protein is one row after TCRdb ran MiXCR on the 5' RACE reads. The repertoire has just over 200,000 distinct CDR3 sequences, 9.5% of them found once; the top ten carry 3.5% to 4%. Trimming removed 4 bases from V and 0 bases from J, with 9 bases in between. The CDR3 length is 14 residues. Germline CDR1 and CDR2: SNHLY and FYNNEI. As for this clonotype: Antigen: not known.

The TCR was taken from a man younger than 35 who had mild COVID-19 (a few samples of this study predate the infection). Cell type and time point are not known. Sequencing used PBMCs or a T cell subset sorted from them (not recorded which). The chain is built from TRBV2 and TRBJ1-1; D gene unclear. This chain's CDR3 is CASSAALVNTEAFF. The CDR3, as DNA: TGTGCCAGCAGTGCAGCACTAGTGAACACTGAAGCTTTCTTT. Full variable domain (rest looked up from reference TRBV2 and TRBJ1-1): EPEVTQTPSHQVTQMGQEVILRCVPISNHLYFYWYRQILGQKVEFLVSFYNNEISEKSEIFDDQFSVERPDGSNFTLKIRSTKLEDSAMYFCASSAALVNTEAFFGQGTRLTVV.